This T cell receptor beta chain was found in a study of post-analysis software for immune sequencing data. Study findings and constraints: In patients, about 5 TRBV segments were more frequent than in controls, with TRBV5-6, TRBV5-1 and TRBV20-1 among them.

A note on this clonotype: The antigen remains undetermined.

TCR beta cDNA libraries had unique molecular identifiers. Each CDR3 protein is one row after TCRdb ran MiXCR on the PCR reads. The sample yields some 890,000 distinct CDR3 sequences, around 50% seen once. The germline V and J ends were trimmed by 5 bases and 4 bases, with 15 bases remaining between them. This CDR3 is built from 14 residues. The chain has TRBV12-3 or TRBV12-4 and TRBJ2-7, with D perhaps matching TRBD1 (5 bases). Sequencing was done on a sample of blood. This clonotype was sampled from a girl aged 10 to 17 with multiple sclerosis. CDR3 protein: CASSPTPAGYEQYF. For the CDR3, the DNA is TGTGCCAGCAGTCCAACCCCGGCAGGGTACGAGCAGTACTTC.